Following are 2 T cell receptor beta chains from one sample sequenced in a study of blood T cells in healthy people across ages (dated by TCRdb to 2015 to 2017). Libraries were made using 5' RACE. The sequencer listed for this sample is Illumina HiSeq 2500. A second 7 to 11 cycle PCR used a sample-barcoded 5' primer and a J-beta primer mix. TCRdb's own reprocessing of the public reads used fastp at Q25 and MiXCR and kept productive beta chains. For every CDR3 protein sequence, its rows merge into one entry that carries the most common genes and DNA. For this sample there are about 670,000 distinct CDR3 sequences; over 40% appear just once. The ten top clones hold about 32% of the sample. Sequenced sample: blood. These receptors came from a man older than 75 in good health.

The rearrangement joins TRBV4-2 to TRBJ2-3; D is possibly TRBD2 (5 bases). This CDR3 contains 13 residues. Germline V gene sequence: CDR1 LGHNA, CDR2 YNFKEQ. V was shortened by 3 bases and J by 3 bases, with 7 bases between the two germline ends. The CDR3 sequence: CASSQTTTDTQYF. CDR3 in DNA: TGTGCCAGCAGCCAGACTACTACAGATACGCAGTATTTT.

This clonotype has only one observation. The chain employs TRBV4-2 and TRBJ2-4; 8 nucleotides line up with TRBD2. After removal of 0 bases from V and 3 bases from J, the junction contained 1 base not matched to a gene. The CDR3 has 15 amino acids. Per the germline V gene, CDR1 is LGHNA and CDR2 is YNFKEQ. The CDR3 region has the DNA TGTGCCAGCAGCCAAGACGGGGGGGGCAAAAACATTCAGTACTTC. Its protein product is CASSQDGGGKNIQYF.